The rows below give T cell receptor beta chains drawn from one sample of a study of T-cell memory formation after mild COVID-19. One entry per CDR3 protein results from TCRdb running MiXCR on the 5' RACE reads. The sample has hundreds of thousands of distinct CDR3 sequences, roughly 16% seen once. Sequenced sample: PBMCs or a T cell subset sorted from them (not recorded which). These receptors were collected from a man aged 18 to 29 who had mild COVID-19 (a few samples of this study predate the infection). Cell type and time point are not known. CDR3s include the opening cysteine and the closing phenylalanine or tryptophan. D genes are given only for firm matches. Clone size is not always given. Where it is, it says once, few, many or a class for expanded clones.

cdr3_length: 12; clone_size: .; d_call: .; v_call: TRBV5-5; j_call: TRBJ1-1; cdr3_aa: CASSPFGALFRF; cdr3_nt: TGTGCCAGCAGCCCGTTCGGGGCCTTGTTTCGATTT
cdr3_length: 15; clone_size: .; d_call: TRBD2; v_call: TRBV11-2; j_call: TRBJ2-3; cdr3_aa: CASSLVGGTGDTQYF; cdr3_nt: TGTGCCAGCAGCTTAGTCGGGGGGACTGGAGATACGCAGTATTTT
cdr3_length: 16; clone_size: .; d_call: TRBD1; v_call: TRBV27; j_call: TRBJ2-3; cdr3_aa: CASSHRTGGVGDTQYF; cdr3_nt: TGTGCCAGCAGTCACCGGACAGGGGGGGTTGGGGATACGCAGTATTTT
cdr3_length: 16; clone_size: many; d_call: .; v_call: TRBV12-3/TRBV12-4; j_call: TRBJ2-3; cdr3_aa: CASSLSLRQGTDTQYF; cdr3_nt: TGTGCCAGCAGTCTCTCCCTTCGGCAGGGAACAGATACGCAGTATTTT
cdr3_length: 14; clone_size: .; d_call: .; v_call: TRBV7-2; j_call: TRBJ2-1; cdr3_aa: CASSRGFSYNEQFF; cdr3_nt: TGTGCCAGCAGCCGAGGGTTCTCCTACAATGAGCAGTTCTTC
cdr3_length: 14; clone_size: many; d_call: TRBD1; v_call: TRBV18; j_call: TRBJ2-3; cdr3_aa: CASSRQGATDTQYF; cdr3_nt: TGTGCCAGCTCAAGGCAGGGGGCGACAGATACGCAGTATTTT
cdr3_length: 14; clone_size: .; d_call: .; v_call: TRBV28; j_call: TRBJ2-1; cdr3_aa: CASSPRGKDNEQFF; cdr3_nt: TGTGCCAGCAGCCCCCGGGGAAAGGACAATGAGCAGTTCTTC
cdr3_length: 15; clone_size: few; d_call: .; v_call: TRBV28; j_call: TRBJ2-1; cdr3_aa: CASSPLSSSRDEQFF; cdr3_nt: TGTGCCAGCAGTCCATTATCTAGTAGCCGGGATGAGCAGTTCTTC
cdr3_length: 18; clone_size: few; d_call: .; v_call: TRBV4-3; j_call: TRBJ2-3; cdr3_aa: CASSQGLRAGRSTDTQYF; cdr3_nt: TGCGCCAGCAGCCAAGGGCTCCGGGCCGGGCGGAGCACAGATACGCAGTATTTT
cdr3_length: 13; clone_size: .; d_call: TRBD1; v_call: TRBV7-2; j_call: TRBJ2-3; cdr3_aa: CASSGQGADTQYF; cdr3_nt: TGTGCCAGCAGCGGACAGGGGGCAGATACGCAGTATTTT
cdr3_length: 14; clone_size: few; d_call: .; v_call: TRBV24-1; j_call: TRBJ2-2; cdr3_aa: CATRSARQAGELFF; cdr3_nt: TGTGCCACCAGATCGGCTAGGCAGGCCGGGGAGCTGTTTTTT
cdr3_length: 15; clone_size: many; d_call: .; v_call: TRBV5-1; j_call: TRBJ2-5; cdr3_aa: CASSLGDTSQETQYF; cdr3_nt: TGCGCCAGCAGCTTGGGAGACACGAGCCAAGAGACCCAGTACTTC
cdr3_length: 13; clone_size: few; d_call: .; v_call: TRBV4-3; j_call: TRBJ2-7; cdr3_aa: CASSQDLMYEQYF; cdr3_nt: TGCGCCAGCAGCCAAGATTTAATGTACGAGCAGTACTTC
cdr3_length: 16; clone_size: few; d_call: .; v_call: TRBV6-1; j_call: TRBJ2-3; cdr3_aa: CASRPAEDRVTDTQYF; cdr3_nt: TGTGCCAGCAGGCCGGCTGAGGACAGAGTCACAGATACGCAGTATTTT
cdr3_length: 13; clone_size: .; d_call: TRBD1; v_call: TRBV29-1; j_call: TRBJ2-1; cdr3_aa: CSGQGASYNEQFF; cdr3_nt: TGCAGCGGACAGGGGGCGTCCTACAATGAGCAGTTCTTC
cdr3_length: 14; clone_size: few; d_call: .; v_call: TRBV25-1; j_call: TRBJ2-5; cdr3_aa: CASSQGRGFETQYF; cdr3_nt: TGTGCCAGCAGCCAGGGCAGGGGTTTCGAGACCCAGTACTTC
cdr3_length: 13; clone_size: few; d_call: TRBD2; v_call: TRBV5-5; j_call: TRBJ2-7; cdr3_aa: CASSLTSGYEQYF; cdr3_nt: TGTGCCAGCAGCTTGACTAGCGGCTACGAGCAGTACTTC
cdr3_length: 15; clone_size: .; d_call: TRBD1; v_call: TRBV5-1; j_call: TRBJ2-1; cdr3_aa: CASSSGQGGYNEQFF; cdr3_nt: TGCGCCAGCAGCTCCGGACAGGGGGGTTACAATGAGCAGTTCTTC
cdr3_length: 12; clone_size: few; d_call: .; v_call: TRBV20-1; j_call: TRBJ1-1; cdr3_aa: CSARVLGTEAFF; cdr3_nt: TGCAGTGCTAGAGTGCTCGGAACTGAAGCTTTCTTT
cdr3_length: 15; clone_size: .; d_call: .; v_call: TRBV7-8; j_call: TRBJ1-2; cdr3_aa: CASSPGRRYHYGYTF; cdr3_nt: TGTGCCAGCAGCCCGGGACGAAGGTACCACTATGGCTACACCTTC
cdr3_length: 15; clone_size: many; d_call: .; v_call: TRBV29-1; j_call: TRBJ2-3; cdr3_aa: CSVETGGHSGDTQYF; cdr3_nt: TGCAGCGTTGAAACCGGGGGGCATTCGGGGGATACGCAGTATTTT
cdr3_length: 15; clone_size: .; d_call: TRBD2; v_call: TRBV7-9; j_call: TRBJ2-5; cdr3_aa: CASSPRWGRVETQYF; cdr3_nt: TGTGCCAGCAGCCCCCGTTGGGGGAGGGTGGAGACCCAGTACTTC
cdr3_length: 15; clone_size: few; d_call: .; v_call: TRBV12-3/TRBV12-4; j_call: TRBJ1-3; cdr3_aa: CASSIRGFSGNTIYF; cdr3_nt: TGTGCCAGCAGTATCAGGGGTTTCTCTGGAAACACCATATATTTT
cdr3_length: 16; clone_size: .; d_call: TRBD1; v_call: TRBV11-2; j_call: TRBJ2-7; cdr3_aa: CASSTQDRAKTYEQYF; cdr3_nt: TGTGCCAGCAGCACCCAGGACAGGGCAAAGACCTACGAGCAGTACTTC
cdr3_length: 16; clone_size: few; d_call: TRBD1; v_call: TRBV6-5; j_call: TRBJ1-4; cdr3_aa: CASSYTRQGVGEKLFF; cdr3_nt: TGTGCCAGCAGTTACACCCGACAGGGGGTTGGAGAAAAACTGTTTTTT
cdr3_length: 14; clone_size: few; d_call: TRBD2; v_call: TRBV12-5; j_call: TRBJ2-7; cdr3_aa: CASGLVLGGAEQYF; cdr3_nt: TGTGCTAGTGGTTTGGTACTCGGGGGGGCTGAGCAGTACTTC
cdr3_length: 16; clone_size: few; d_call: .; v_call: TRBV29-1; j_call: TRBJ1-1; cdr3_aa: CSVEGDPDRMNTEAFF; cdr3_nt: TGCAGCGTGGAGGGCGACCCGGACAGAATGAACACTGAAGCTTTCTTT
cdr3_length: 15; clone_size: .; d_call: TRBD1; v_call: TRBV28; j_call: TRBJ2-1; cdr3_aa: CASSPRTGGWNEQFF; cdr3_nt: TGTGCCAGCAGTCCGCGGACAGGGGGCTGGAATGAGCAGTTCTTC
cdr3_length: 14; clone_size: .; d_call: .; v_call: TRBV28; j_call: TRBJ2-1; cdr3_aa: CASSTGLLRDEQFF; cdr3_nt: TGTGCCAGCAGTACCGGACTCCTCCGAGATGAGCAGTTCTTC
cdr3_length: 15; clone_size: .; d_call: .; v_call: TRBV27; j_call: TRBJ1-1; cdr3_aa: CASNELGDPVAEAFF; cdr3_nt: TGTGCCAGCAACGAACTCGGGGACCCTGTCGCTGAAGCTTTCTTT
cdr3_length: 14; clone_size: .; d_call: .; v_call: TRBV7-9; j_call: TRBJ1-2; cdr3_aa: CASSLVGRGIGYTF; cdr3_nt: TGTGCCAGCAGCTTAGTGGGCAGGGGAATTGGCTACACCTTC
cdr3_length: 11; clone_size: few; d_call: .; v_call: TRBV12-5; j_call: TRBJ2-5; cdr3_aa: CASGSRTPQYF; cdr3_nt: TGTGCTAGTGGTTCTCGAACACCCCAGTACTTC
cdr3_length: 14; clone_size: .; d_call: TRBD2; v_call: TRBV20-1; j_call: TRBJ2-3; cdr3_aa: CSARLAGGGDTQYF; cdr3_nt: TGCAGTGCTAGGTTAGCGGGGGGTGGAGATACGCAGTATTTT
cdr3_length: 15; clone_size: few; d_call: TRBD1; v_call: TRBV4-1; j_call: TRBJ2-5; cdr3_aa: CASSLFWTGEETQYF; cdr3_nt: TGCGCCAGCAGCCTGTTCTGGACAGGGGAAGAGACCCAGTACTTC
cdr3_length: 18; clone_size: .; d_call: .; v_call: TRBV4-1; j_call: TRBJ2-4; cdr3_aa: CASSQDPRLIRAKNIQYF; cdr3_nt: TGCGCCAGCAGCCAAGATCCCAGGCTCATCAGAGCCAAAAACATTCAGTACTTC
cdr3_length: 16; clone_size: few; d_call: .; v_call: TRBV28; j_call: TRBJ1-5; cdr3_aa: CASSPNARQNNQPQHF; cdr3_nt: TGTGCCAGCAGTCCTAATGCGAGACAGAACAATCAGCCCCAGCATTTT
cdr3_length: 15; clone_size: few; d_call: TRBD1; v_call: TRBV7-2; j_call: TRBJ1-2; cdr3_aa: CASSLRADRDVGYTF; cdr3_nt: TGTGCCAGCAGCTTAAGGGCTGACAGGGACGTTGGCTACACCTTC
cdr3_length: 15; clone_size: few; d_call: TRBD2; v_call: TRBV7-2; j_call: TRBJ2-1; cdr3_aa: CASSLLGTSVDEQFF; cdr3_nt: TGTGCCAGCAGCTTACTCGGGACTAGTGTCGATGAGCAGTTCTTC
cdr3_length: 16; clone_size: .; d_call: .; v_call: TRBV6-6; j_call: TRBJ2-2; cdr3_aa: CASSDPGPAGTGELFF; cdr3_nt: TGTGCCAGCAGTGACCCTGGACCGGCAGGCACCGGGGAGCTGTTTTTT
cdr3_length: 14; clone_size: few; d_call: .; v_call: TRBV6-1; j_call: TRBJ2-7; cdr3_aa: CASSELGQLYEQYF; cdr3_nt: TGTGCCAGCAGTGAACTCGGACAGCTGTACGAGCAGTACTTC
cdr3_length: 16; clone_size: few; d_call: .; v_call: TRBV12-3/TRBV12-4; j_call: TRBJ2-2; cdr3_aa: CASSLSQGGGTGELFF; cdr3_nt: TGTGCCAGCAGTTTAAGCCAGGGCGGCGGGACCGGGGAGCTGTTTTTT
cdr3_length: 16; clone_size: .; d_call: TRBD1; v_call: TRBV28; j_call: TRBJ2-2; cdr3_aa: CASSLTGTGNTGELFF; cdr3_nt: TGTGCCAGCAGTTTGACCGGGACAGGGAACACCGGGGAGCTGTTTTTT
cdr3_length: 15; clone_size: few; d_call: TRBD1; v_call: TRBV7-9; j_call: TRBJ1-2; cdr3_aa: CASSLEGGENYGYTF; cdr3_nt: TGTGCCAGCAGCTTAGAAGGGGGCGAGAACTATGGCTACACCTTC
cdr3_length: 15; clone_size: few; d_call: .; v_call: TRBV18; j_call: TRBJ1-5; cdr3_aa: CASSPITAGGQPQHF; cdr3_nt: TGTGCCAGCTCACCAATCACTGCCGGCGGACAGCCCCAGCATTTT
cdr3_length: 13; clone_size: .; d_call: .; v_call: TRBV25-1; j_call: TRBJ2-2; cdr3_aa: CASSDFGPGELFF; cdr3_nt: TGTGCCAGCAGTGATTTTGGGCCCGGGGAGCTGTTTTTT
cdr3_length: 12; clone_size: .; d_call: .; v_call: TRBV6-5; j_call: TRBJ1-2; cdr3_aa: CASSSYRWDYTF; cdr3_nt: TGTGCCAGCAGTTCATATCGGTGGGACTACACCTTC
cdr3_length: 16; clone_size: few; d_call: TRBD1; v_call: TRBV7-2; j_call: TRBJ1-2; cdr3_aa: CASSVSGGEATYGYTF; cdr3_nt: TGTGCCAGCAGCGTATCAGGGGGCGAGGCCACCTATGGCTACACCTTC